The clone carrying this TCR beta chain was counted only a few times. Its antigen is as yet unknown. The data originate from a study of T cell repertoires in cytomegalovirus infection. Germline-derived CDR1 and CDR2 are MNHEY and SVGEGT. This CDR3 contains 15 residues. Trimming stripped 6 bases from V and 1 base from J, with 15 bases between. MiXCR, run by TCRdb on the reads, gives a single entry per CDR3 protein. This sample has 900,000 to 950,000 distinct CDR3 sequences; roughly 30% occur once, and the top ten carry about 14%. The rearrangement uses TRBV6-2 or TRBV6-3 and TRBJ1-1, with D perhaps matching TRBD1 (6 bases). Specimen: cultured CD8+ T cells from PBMCs, collected from culture after CMV antigen stimulation. The source of this sequence is a human donor in good health (CMV status not recorded). Some clones in this sample may be carry-over from other donors' samples. CDR3 sequence reads: CASRLLSTGNTEAFF. For the CDR3, the DNA is TGTGCCAGCAGGTTACTGTCGACAGGGAACACTGAAGCTTTCTTT.